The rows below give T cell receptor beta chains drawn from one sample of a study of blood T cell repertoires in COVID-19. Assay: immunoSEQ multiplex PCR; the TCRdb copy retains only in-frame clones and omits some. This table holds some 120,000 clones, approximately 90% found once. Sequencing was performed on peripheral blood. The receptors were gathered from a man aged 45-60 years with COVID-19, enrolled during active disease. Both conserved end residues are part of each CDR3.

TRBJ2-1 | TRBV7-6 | CASSLGGGNYYNEQFF
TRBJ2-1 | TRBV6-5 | CASSGSSAGYNEQFF
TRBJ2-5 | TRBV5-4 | CASRSGTGPQETQYF
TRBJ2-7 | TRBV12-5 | CASGSMDRVYHEQYF
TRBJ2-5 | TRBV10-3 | CAISDVVDFRETQYF
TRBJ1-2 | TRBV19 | CASSISADNYGYTF
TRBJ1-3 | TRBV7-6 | CASSSTGTNSGNTIYF
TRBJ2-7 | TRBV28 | CASSPPGVEQYF
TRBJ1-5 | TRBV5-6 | CASSSWDSPYQPQHF
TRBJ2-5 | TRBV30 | CAWSGPDQETQYF
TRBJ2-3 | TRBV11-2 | CASSLGLSRLTDTQYF
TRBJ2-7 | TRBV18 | CASSPRQGSSYEQYF
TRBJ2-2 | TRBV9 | CASSDLSGSNTGELFF
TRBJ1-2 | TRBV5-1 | CASSLDGGHGQTNYGYTF
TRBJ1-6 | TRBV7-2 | CASSSSITYNSPLHF
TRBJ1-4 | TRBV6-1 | CASSEDRVSGKLFF
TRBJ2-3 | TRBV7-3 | CASSFQGTDTQYF
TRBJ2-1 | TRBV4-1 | CASSTRLAGEKLGEQFF
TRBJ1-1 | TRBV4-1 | CASSPKPSGGEAFF
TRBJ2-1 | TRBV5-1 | CASSSPSGGNYNEQFF
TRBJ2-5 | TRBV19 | CASSIMREETQYF
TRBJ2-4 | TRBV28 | CASSLIGEGKNIQYF
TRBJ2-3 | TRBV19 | CASRTSGTGVRGTDTQYF
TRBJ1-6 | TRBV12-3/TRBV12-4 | CASSGQGGSPLHF
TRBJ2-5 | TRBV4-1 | CASSSASGGKETQYF
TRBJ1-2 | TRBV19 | CASSSDYGYTF
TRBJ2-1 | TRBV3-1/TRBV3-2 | CASSQDLAGTYNEQFF
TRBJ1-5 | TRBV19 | CASSGAGLVQPQHF
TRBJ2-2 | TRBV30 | CAWRLAGNTGELFF
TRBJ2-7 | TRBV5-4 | CASSLGGRSVNYEQYF
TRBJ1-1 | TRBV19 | CASQGRGGEAFF
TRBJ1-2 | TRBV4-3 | CASSQGQGEGYTF
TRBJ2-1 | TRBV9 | CASSVQAENEQFF
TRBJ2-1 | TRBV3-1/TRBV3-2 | CASSQGVLAGGSYNEQFF
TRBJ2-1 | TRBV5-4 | CASSTLTSGIYDEQFF
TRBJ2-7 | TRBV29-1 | CSVVQGLAYEQYF